These T cell receptor beta chains were read from a single sample in a study of beta chain features in type 1 diabetes. TCRdb keeps only in-frame clones here, not all; method: immunoSEQ multiplex PCR. Among hundreds of thousands of clones, roughly 9.6% were seen once, and the ten largest hold more than 0.015%. The material sequenced was naive CD4+ T cells from blood. The receptors originated from a woman aged 25-40 years in good health. Both conserved end residues are part of each CDR3.

length,J,V,CDR3
18,TRBJ2-2,TRBV18,CASSPQGGPSANTGELFF
12,TRBJ2-3,TRBV18,CASSPPQANPRF
12,TRBJ1-1,TRBV4-1,CASSQDWRKAFF
17,TRBJ2-3,TRBV7-9,CASSQGLAGGPWDTQYF
12,TRBJ1-3,TRBV29-1,CSADRGGNTIYF
14,TRBJ1-1,TRBV5-6,CASSHRDRGTEAFF
18,TRBJ2-5,TRBV19,CASSRTRRLAGVAETQYF
13,TRBJ1-2,TRBV6-5,CASMGQGRSGYTF
14,TRBJ2-7,TRBV7-6,CASSIGPRGYEQYF
14,TRBJ2-1,TRBV10-3,CAIRARETGNEQFF
13,TRBJ2-7,TRBV28,CASRSTGVYEQYF
15,TRBJ2-5,TRBV7-7,CASSPRTGEAETQYF
17,TRBJ2-7,TRBV7-9,CASSLASDALGLYEQYF
14,TRBJ2-4,TRBV11-2,CASSSSGQGYIQYF
13,TRBJ2-5,TRBV6-5,CASSKTRQETQYF
15,TRBJ1-1,TRBV4-3,CASSQDSIRDTEAFF
12,TRBJ1-1,TRBV2,CASTLTAVEAFF
17,TRBJ1-1,TRBV29-1,CSVEREDRGRWDTEAFF
16,TRBJ2-1,TRBV7-9,CASSSNTDSSYNEQFF
11,TRBJ2-5,TRBV29-1,CSPGRGETQYF
14,TRBJ2-7,TRBV7-9,CASSFDMSIYEQYF
16,TRBJ2-3,TRBV18,CASSPASGRAGDTQYF
14,TRBJ1-2,TRBV4-3,CASSQDYPSYGYTF
13,TRBJ1-5,TRBV29-1,CSAGGGNNQPQHF
15,TRBJ2-3,TRBV2,CASNGGLASTDTQYF
13,TRBJ1-5,TRBV6-5,CASRRGNNQPQHF
17,TRBJ2-1,TRBV11-2,CASSLSPQRQIYNEQFF
12,TRBJ2-1,TRBV29-1,CSVTRAKNEQFF
14,TRBJ2-7,TRBV5-6,CASSLAGADYEQYF
16,TRBJ2-5,TRBV28,CASRHPGTGGKETQYF
14,TRBJ1-1,TRBV7-8,CASSLVLSRTEAFF
14,TRBJ2-5,TRBV9,CASSAGTGGRTQYF
15,TRBJ2-1,TRBV19,CASSLTSGRRNEQFF
15,TRBJ2-7,TRBV15,CATSRGRLGQYEQYF
14,TRBJ1-2,TRBV30,CAWNQGVFIYGYTF
15,TRBJ1-1,TRBV25-1,CASSTLGRAEGEAFF
14,TRBJ1-1,TRBV28,CASTSRQWNTEAFF
14,TRBJ2-7,TRBV28,CASSIPPGVYEQYF